This T cell receptor beta chain was sequenced in a study of CD8 T cells in ankylosing spondylitis. Findings of the study overall: Before this, some motif variants had been reported in reactive arthritis synovial fluid and blood. Disease-associated clones were CD8+ and fairly uncommon in peripheral blood.

Concerning this clonotype: The antigen is unknown.

TCRdb redid the calling of the 5' RACE reads with MiXCR, one entry per CDR3 protein. This table has 350,000 or so distinct CDR3 sequences, about 15% appearing once. The CDR3 spans 14 residues. V was clipped by 11 bases and J by 2 bases, with 15 bases between them. CDR1 and CDR2 from the germline V gene are MNHNY and SVGAGI (reference sequence). The genes are TRBV6-6 and TRBJ1-4; possible D gene TRBD1, 6 bases. Material: blood, either unsorted or a sorted T cell fraction (not recorded which). The receptor comes from a male donor with ankylosing spondylitis or in good health (not recorded which). This CDR3 reads CAGSRGGTNEKLFF. For the CDR3, the DNA is TGTGCCGGATCAAGGGGGGGCACTAATGAAAAACTGTTTTTT.